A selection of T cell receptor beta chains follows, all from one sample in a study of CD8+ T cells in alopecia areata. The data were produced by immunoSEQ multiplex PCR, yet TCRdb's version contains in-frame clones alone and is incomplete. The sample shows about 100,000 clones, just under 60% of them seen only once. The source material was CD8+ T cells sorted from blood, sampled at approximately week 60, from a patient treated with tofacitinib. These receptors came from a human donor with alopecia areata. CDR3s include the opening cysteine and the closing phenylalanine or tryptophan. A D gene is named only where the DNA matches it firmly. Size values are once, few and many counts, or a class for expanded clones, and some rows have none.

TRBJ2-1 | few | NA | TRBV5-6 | CASSLGGPGTFSGNEQFF | TGTGCCAGCAGCTTGGGGGGCCCAGGGACTTTCTCGGGGAATGAGCAGTTCTTC
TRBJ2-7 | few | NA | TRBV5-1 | CASSSGPTEHYEQYF | TGCGCCAGCAGCTCCGGGCCGACGGAACACTACGAGCAGTACTTC
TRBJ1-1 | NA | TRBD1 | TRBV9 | CASSVDRGPTEAFF | TGTGCCAGCAGCGTAGACAGGGGGCCCACTGAAGCTTTCTTT
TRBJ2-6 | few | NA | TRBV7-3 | CASSPTGTGANVLTF | TGTGCCAGCAGCCCGACCGGTACTGGGGCCAACGTCCTGACTTTC
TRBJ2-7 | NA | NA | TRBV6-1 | CASSAHRWWEPYEQYF | TGTGCCAGCAGTGCCCACCGTTGGTGGGAACCCTACGAGCAGTACTTC
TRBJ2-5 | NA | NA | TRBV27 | CASSRPQETQYF | TGTGCCAGCAGTCGACCCCAAGAGACCCAGTACTTC
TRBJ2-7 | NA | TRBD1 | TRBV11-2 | CASSSRDRAPYEQYF | TGTGCCAGCAGCTCCCGGGACAGGGCCCCCTACGAGCAGTACTTC
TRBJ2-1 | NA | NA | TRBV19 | CASSISGSTEQFF | TGTGCCAGTAGTATCTCTGGATCCACTGAGCAGTTCTTC
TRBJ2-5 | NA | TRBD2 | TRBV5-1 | CASSLYGGVQETQYF | TGCGCCAGCAGCCTATACGGGGGGGTCCAAGAGACCCAGTACTTC
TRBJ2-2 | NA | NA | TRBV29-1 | CSVVGLGGYTGELFF | TGCAGCGTGGTGGGCCTGGGGGGATACACCGGGGAGCTGTTTTTT
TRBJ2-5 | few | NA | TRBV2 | CAVTGLETQYF | TGTGCCGTCACAGGGCTGGAGACCCAGTACTTC
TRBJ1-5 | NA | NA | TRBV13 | CASSLGSNQPQHF | TGTGCCAGCAGCTTAGGCAGCAATCAGCCCCAGCATTTT
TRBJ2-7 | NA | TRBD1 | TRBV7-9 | CASSPPDRRAYEQYF | TGTGCCAGCAGCCCCCCGGACAGGAGAGCCTACGAGCAGTACTTC
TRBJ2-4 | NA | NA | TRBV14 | CASSPGTAKNIQYF | TGTGCCAGCAGCCCAGGGACAGCCAAAAACATTCAGTACTTC
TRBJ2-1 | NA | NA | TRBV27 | CASSLGRAQFF | TGTGCCAGCAGTTTGGGCAGGGCCCAGTTCTTC
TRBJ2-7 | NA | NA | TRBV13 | CASSPTGSYEQYF | TGTGCCAGCAGCCCAACAGGTTCCTACGAGCAGTACTTC
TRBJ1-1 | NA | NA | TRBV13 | CASSSNTEAFF | TGTGCCAGCAGCTCGAACACTGAAGCTTTCTTT
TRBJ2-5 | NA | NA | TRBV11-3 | CASAIGTGRAETQYF | TGTGCCAGCGCTATTGGAACAGGGAGGGCAGAGACCCAGTACTTC
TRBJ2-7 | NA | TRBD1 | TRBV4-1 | CASKYGTGTYEQYF | TGCGCCAGCAAGTATGGGACAGGGACCTACGAGCAGTACTTC
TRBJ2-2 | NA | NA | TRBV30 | CAWDLANTGELFF | TGTGCCTGGGATCTAGCGAACACCGGGGAGCTGTTTTTT
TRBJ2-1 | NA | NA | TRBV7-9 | CASSPEGGLSYNEQFF | TGTGCCAGCAGCCCAGAGGGGGGGCTCTCGTACAATGAGCAGTTCTTC
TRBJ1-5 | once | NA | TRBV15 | CATRDTNQPQHF | TGTGCCACCCGGGACACTAATCAGCCCCAGCATTTT
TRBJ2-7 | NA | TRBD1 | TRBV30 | CACTGQDLYEQYF | TGTGCCTGTACAGGACAGGACCTCTACGAGCAGTACTTC
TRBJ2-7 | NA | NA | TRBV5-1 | CASSLKGYEQYF | TGCGCCAGCAGCCTAAAAGGCTACGAGCAGTACTTC
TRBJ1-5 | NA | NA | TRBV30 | CAWDPGTFGNQPQHF | TGTGCCTGGGACCCCGGGACGTTTGGCAATCAGCCCCAGCATTTT
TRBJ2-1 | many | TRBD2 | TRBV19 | CASNRGGGDEQFF | TGTGCCAGTAACCGCGGGGGTGGGGATGAGCAGTTCTTC
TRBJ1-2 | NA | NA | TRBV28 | CASSLGQGPPYGYTF | TGTGCCAGCAGTTTGGGGCAGGGGCCCCCCTATGGCTACACCTTC
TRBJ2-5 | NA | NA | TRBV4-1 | CASSQDWPGDETQYF | TGCGCCAGCAGTCAAGATTGGCCGGGGGACGAGACCCAGTACTTC
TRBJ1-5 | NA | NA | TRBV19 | CASSITGRRSNQPQHF | TGTGCCAGTAGTATAACCGGGCGACGGAGCAATCAGCCCCAGCATTTT
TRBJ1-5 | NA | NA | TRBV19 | CASSPLLSSNQPQHF | TGTGCCAGTAGTCCGCTCTTGAGTAGCAATCAGCCCCAGCATTTT
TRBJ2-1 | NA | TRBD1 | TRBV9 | CASGRQGADNEQFF | TGTGCCAGCGGGCGACAGGGGGCGGATAATGAGCAGTTCTTC
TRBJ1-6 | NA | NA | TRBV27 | CAVSEGPYNSPLHF | TGTGCCGTTTCGGAGGGGCCCTATAATTCACCCCTCCACTTT
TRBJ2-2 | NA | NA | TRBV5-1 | CASSLAPGPTTGELFF | TGCGCCAGCAGCTTGGCCCCGGGACCCACGACCGGGGAGCTGTTTTTT
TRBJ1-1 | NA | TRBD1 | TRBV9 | CASSERIQGAGTEAFF | TGTGCCAGCAGCGAAAGAATTCAGGGGGCAGGAACTGAAGCTTTCTTT
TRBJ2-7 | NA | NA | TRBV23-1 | CASSQKTRTYEQYF | TGCGCCAGCAGTCAAAAGACTAGGACCTACGAGCAGTACTTC
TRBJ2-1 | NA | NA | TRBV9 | CASSQIGGNNEQFF | TGTGCCAGCAGCCAGATTGGGGGGAACAATGAGCAGTTCTTC
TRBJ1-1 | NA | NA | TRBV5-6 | CASSYGPGNTEAFF | TGTGCCAGCAGCTACGGTCCGGGGAACACTGAAGCTTTCTTT
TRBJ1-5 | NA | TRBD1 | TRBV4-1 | CASSRWTGGYQPQHF | TGCGCCAGCAGCCGCTGGACAGGGGGCTATCAGCCCCAGCATTTT
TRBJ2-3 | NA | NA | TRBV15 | CATSRDPLAQYF | TGTGCCACCAGCAGAGACCCCCTAGCGCAGTATTTT
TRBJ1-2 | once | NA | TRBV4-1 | CASSQESGNYGYTF | TGCGCCAGCAGCCAAGAATCTGGTAACTATGGCTACACCTTC
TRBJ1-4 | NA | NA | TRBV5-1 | CASSPPGSGEKLFF | TGCGCCAGCAGCCCCCCAGGGTCCGGTGAAAAACTGTTTTTT
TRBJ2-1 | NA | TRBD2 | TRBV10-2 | CASGAGGPIYNEQFF | TGCGCCAGCGGGGCGGGGGGGCCTATTTACAATGAGCAGTTCTTC
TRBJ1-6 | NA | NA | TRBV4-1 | CASSQEGVSPLHF | TGCGCCAGCAGCCAAGAAGGGGTTTCACCCCTCCACTTT
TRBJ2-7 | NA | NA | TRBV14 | CASSQEYPADSPRRSPYEQYF | TGTGCCAGCAGCCAAGAATACCCTGCGGACAGCCCTAGACGGTCACCCTACGAGCAGTACTTC
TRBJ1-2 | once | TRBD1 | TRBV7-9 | CASIDRGGYGYTF | TGTGCCAGCATCGACAGGGGAGGCTATGGCTACACCTTC